The rows below give T cell receptor beta chains drawn from one sample of a study of T-cell memory formation after mild COVID-19. From the 5' RACE reads, TCRdb called clonotypes with MiXCR, one entry per CDR3 protein. This sample carries around 400,000 distinct CDR3 sequences, 20% to 25% of them seen once, and the ten largest clones take 8.8%. Sequencing input: PBMCs or a T cell subset sorted from them (not recorded which). Every receptor here comes from an adult woman who had mild COVID-19 (a few samples of this study predate the infection). Cell type and time point are not known. Both conserved end residues are part of each CDR3. D genes are given only for firm matches. Clone size is not always given. Where it is, it says once, few, many or a class for expanded clones.

J gene,clone size,D gene,CDR3 length,V gene,CDR3 DNA,CDR3 protein
TRBJ1-2,NA,TRBD1,14,TRBV14,TGTGCCAGCAGCCCTGGGACAGGGGCGGAAAGCTACACCTTC,CASSPGTGAESYTF
TRBJ2-3,few,NA,14,TRBV7-2,TGTGCCAGCAGCTTCCGGGGGCCCCTGGATACGCAGTATTTT,CASSFRGPLDTQYF
TRBJ2-2,NA,NA,15,TRBV28,TGTGCCAGCACCTCAGGGGTGTCTAGCACCGGGGAGCTGTTTTTT,CASTSGVSSTGELFF
TRBJ2-2,NA,NA,12,TRBV19,TGTGCCAGTAGTATTGTGACCGGGGAGCTGTTTTTT,CASSIVTGELFF
TRBJ2-2,few,NA,16,TRBV7-3,TGTGCCAGCAGCCCAGGGGCGCTAGCCGGTACCGGGGAGCTGTTTTTT,CASSPGALAGTGELFF
TRBJ1-1,few,NA,15,TRBV5-1,TGCGCCAGCAGCTTGGACCTTGGGGACACCTATGAAGCTTTCTTT,CASSLDLGDTYEAFF
TRBJ1-1,NA,NA,13,TRBV19,TGTGCCAGTAGGGAGGCCCTGAACACTGAAGCTTTCTTT,CASREALNTEAFF
TRBJ2-7,NA,NA,16,TRBV5-6,TGTGCCAGCAGCTACCGCTGGACAGGGAGGGCCATCGAGCAGTACTTC,CASSYRWTGRAIEQYF
TRBJ2-3,NA,NA,14,TRBV20-1,TGCAGTGCCCCGGACCCAGGGAGGCCGGATACGCAGTATTTT,CSAPDPGRPDTQYF
TRBJ1-4,NA,NA,14,TRBV7-2,TGTGCCAGCAGCTTAGCGCGGGGCCAGGGTAAACTGTTTTTT,CASSLARGQGKLFF
TRBJ2-5,few,NA,16,TRBV4-2,TGTGCCAGCAGCCAAGCACACCAAAGGCCCCAAGAGACCCAGTACTTC,CASSQAHQRPQETQYF
TRBJ1-2,NA,NA,14,TRBV6-5,TGTGCCATCAGTTACGCCCCCGAGGGTAATGGCTACACCTTC,CAISYAPEGNGYTF
TRBJ2-3,NA,NA,14,TRBV7-2,TGTGCCAGCAGCTCGCGATCCTCCACAGATACGCAGTATTTT,CASSSRSSTDTQYF
TRBJ1-2,few,NA,13,TRBV12-3/TRBV12-4,TGTGCCAGCAGCTCTATTTCAAACTATGGCTACACCTTC,CASSSISNYGYTF
TRBJ2-3,NA,NA,12,TRBV7-9,TGTGCCAGCAGCTTAAGCCCAGATACGCAGTATTTT,CASSLSPDTQYF
TRBJ2-3,NA,NA,14,TRBV20-1,TGCAGTGCTATCGGACCCAACAGGGCAGATACGCAGTATTTT,CSAIGPNRADTQYF
TRBJ2-1,NA,TRBD2,16,TRBV24-1,TGTGCCACCAGTGACTCGAGGACTAGCGGGAGGGATGAGCAGTTCTTC,CATSDSRTSGRDEQFF
TRBJ2-5,NA,NA,15,TRBV4-1,TGCGCCAGCAGCCAAGGAGGGGGAATAGGGGAGACCCAGTACTTC,CASSQGGGIGETQYF
TRBJ2-7,few,NA,17,TRBV4-1,TGCGCCAGCAGCCAAGAGACCCTGCGGGGATATACCTACGAGCAGTACTTC,CASSQETLRGYTYEQYF
TRBJ2-7,NA,NA,11,TRBV10-3,TGTGCCATCAGTGATCTCTACGAGCAGTACTTC,CAISDLYEQYF
TRBJ1-2,NA,NA,14,TRBV3-1,TGTGCCAGCAGCCCTGCAGAGAGCGGTGGGGGCTACACCTTC,CASSPAESGGGYTF
TRBJ2-1,many,NA,12,TRBV5-1,TGCGCCAGCAGTAAGACCACCCGTGAGCAGTTCTTC,CASSKTTREQFF
TRBJ1-5,few,TRBD1,14,TRBV6-1,TGTGCCAGCACCAAGACAGGGAGAAATCAGCCCCAGCATTTT,CASTKTGRNQPQHF
TRBJ1-4,NA,TRBD1,14,TRBV7-2,TGTGCCAGCAGCCCGGGACAGGGAATCGAAAAACTGTTTTTT,CASSPGQGIEKLFF
TRBJ2-2,NA,NA,13,TRBV25-1,TGTGCCAGCAGTGGGGTGGTAGCCGGGGAGCTGTTTTTT,CASSGVVAGELFF
TRBJ2-3,few,TRBD2,17,TRBV20-1,TGCAGTGCTACGATCACCGGGACTAGGTTTGGCACAGATACGCAGTATTTT,CSATITGTRFGTDTQYF
TRBJ2-1,NA,NA,16,TRBV4-1,TGCGCCAGCAGCCCCAGGGGGCGGGAGGGAAACAATGAGCAGTTCTTC,CASSPRGREGNNEQFF
TRBJ2-1,NA,NA,15,TRBV5-1,TGCGCCAGCAGCTCGCAACCGGCCCCCCCCGAAGAGCAGTTCTTC,CASSSQPAPPEEQFF
TRBJ2-1,NA,TRBD2,15,TRBV7-9,TGTGCCAGCAGCTTAGAACTAGCGCTTTACAATGAGCAGTTCTTC,CASSLELALYNEQFF
TRBJ2-5,few,TRBD1,15,TRBV7-8,TGTGCCAGCAGCCCTCAAGGGGGCTCTCAGGAGACCCAGTACTTC,CASSPQGGSQETQYF